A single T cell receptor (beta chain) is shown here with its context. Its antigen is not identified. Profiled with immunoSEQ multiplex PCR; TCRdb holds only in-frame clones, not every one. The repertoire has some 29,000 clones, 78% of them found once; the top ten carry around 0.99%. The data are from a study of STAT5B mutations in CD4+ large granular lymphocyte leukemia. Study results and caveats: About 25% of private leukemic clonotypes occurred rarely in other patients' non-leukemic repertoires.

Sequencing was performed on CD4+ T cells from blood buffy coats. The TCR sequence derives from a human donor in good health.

The CDR3 region is CASSYSGTDQETQYF. CDR3 DNA: TGTGCCAGCAGTTACTCGGGGACAGACCAAGAGACCCAGTACTTC. This sequence joins TRBV6-6 and TRBJ2-5, with 7 positions matching TRBD1. The V segment lost 0 bases and the J segment 0 bases; nucleotides outside the gene matches: 1. This CDR3 spans 15 amino acids. Germline V gene lookup returns CDR1 MNHNY and CDR2 SVGAGI (reference sequence).